This T cell receptor beta chain stems from a study of Ad26.COV2.S vaccination and SARS-CoV-2 variants. Overall study: Ad26.COV2.S arm of COV1001 included the donor. Each vaccinee took Ad26.COV2.S intramuscularly, once or twice 56 days apart. Study outcomes and limitations: Placebo recipients trailed vaccine recipients in spike-specific TCR breadth.

Note on this clone: Its target is not known. This same CDR3 is encoded by further DNA sequences in the sample.

Treatment defined: 15 to 20 received Ad26.COV2.S at low or high dose, single or two shots; roughly 5 received placebo; per-sample allocation not given. Day 63 after the first vaccine or placebo injection was the time point for sampling. Cohort 1b enrolled adults aged 18-55 years in Boston. The V gene lost 0 bases and the J gene lost 5 bases, with 5 bases spanning the gap. The CDR3 has 12 residues. The germline CDR1 and CDR2 sequences are SGDLS and YYNGEE. The protocol was immunoSEQ multiplex PCR, while the TCRdb copy is restricted to in-frame clones and leaves out a portion. The sample includes approximately 480,000 clones, around 90% of them seen just once.

The gene calls are TRBV9 and TRBJ1-1; the D is unclear. The input for sequencing was peripheral blood, taken in a trial of Ad26.COV2.S vaccine versus placebo. The receptor's source is a person aged 18-65 years who received the Ad26.COV2.S COVID-19 vaccine or a placebo. CDR3 amino acids: CASSVGGTEAFF. The DNA of the CDR3 is TGTGCCAGCAGCGTAGGCGGGACTGAAGCTTTCTTT.